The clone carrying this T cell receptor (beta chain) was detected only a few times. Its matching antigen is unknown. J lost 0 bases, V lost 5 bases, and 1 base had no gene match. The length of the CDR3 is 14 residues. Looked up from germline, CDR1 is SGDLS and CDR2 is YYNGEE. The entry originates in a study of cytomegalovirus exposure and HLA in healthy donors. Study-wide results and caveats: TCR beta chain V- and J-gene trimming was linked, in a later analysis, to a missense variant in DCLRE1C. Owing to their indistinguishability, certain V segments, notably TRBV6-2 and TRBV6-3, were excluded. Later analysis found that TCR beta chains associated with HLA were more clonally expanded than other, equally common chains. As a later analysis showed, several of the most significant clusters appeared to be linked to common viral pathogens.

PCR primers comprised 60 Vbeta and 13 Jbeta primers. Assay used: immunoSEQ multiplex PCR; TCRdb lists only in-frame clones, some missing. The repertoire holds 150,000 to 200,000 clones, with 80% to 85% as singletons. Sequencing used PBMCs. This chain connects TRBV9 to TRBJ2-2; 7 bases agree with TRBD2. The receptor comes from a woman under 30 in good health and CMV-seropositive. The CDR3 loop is CASRGGANTGELFF. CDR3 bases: TGTGCCAGCAGGGGAGGGGCGAACACCGGGGAGCTGTTTTTT.